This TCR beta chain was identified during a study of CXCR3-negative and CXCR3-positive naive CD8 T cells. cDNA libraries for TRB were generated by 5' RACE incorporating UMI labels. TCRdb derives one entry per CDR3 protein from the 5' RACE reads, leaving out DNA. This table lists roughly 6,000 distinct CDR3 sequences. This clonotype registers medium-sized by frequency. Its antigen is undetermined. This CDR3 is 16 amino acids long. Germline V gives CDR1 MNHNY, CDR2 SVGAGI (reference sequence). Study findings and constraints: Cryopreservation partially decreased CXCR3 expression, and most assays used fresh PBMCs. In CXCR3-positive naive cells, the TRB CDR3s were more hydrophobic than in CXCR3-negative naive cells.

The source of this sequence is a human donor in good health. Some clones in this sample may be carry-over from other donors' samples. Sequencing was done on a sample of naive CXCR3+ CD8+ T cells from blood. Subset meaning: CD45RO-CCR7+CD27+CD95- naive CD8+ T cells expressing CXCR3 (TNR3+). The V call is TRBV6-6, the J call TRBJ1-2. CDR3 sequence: CASSLSGVGQYYGYTF.